The 32 T cell receptor beta chains in this list originate from one sample, sequenced in a study of blood T cells in healthy people across ages. Sample-barcoded 5' priming and a J-beta primer mix drove a second PCR of about 6 to 12 cycles. TCRdb independently ran MiXCR on the 5' RACE reads; one entry per CDR3 protein. This table has 700,000 to 900,000 distinct CDR3 sequences, approximately 24% appearing once. The same sample was also studied in work on T cells of mothers and their children.

Input material: blood. The receptor set was obtained from a boy between 10 and 17 years old in good health.

The count of this clonotype is one. This chain links TRBV27 with TRBJ1-6; D ambiguous. The CDR3 totals 14 residues. Germline lookup yields CDR1 MNHEY and CDR2 SMNVEV (reference sequence). V lost 2 bases to trimming and J lost 5 bases, with 7 bases between them. DNA for the CDR3: TGTGCCAGCAGTTTAATCCGTCATAATTCACCCCTCCACTTT. Protein: CASSLIRHNSPLHF.

The chain recombines TRBV7-6 with TRBJ2-3; TRBD1 or TRBD2 may be the D gene (5 bases each). Germline CDR1 and CDR2: SGHVS and FNYEAQ. With 7 bases removed from V and 0 bases from J, the gap between germline ends came to 14 bases. The CDR3 loop spans 15 amino acids. CDR3 nucleotide sequence: TGTGCCAGCAACCCAGCCGGGGCTAGCACAGATACGCAGTATTTT. Its protein is CASNPAGASTDTQYF.

About this clonotype: At one of its ends the junction is not consistent with the germline gene, which may arise from a read error. The genes are TRBV3-1 and TRBJ1-4; D call uncertain. Germline values: CDR1 LGHDT, CDR2 YNNKEL (reference sequence). The CDR3 has 17 amino acids. CDR3 in amino acids: CAGSQDRVLPTSEKLFF. The CDR3 nucleotides are TGTGCCGGCAGCCAAGATCGGGTGTTACCAACCTCCGAAAAACTGTTTTTT.

The chain uses TRBV10-3 and TRBJ2-3, with TRBD1 identical over 10 bases. This CDR3 is built from 14 residues. CDR1 is ENHRY, CDR2 SYGVKD, per germline. Losses at the gene ends were 7 bases for V and 6 bases for J; bases not matched to a gene: 7. CDR3 sequence (DNA): TGTGCCATCACGGAGGGGACAGGGGCGGATACGCAGTATTTT. It codes for CAITEGTGADTQYF.

This chain uses TRBV12-3 or TRBV12-4 with TRBJ2-1, with TRBD2 matching 10 bases. Trimming cost V 4 bases and J 7 bases; bases outside gene matches: 13. This CDR3 has 17 residues. The chain's CDR3 is CASSSSLSGGRGNEQFF. The CDR3 coding sequence is TGTGCCAGCAGTTCATCCCTTAGCGGGGGGCGGGGAAATGAGCAGTTCTTC.

This clonotype was found many times. The rearrangement links TRBV6-1 to TRBJ2-5; 9 bases are a match to TRBD2. Germline trimming cut 0 bases from V and 1 base from J; bases unmatched to any gene: 0. Germline V gene data show CDR1 as MNHNS and CDR2 as SASEGT. CDR3 length equals 15 residues. The CDR3: CASSEAAGGQETQYF. CDR3 bases: TGTGCCAGCAGTGAAGCAGCGGGGGGCCAAGAGACCCAGTACTTC.

The chain is built from TRBV28 and TRBJ1-1, with 7 bases identical to TRBD1. The CDR3 consists of 17 residues. From germline, CDR1 is MDHEN and CDR2 SYDVKM. V was clipped by 7 bases and J by 0 bases; unmatched bases: 14. The CDR3 is CASNPTGETGLNTEAFF. DNA of the CDR3: TGTGCCAGCAACCCAACAGGGGAAACAGGGCTGAACACTGAAGCTTTCTTT. Filled out from reference TRBV28 and TRBJ1-1, the complete variable domain reads DVKVTQSSRYLVKRTGEKVFLECVQDMDHENMFWYRQDPGLGLRLIYFSYDVKMKEKGDIPEGYSVSREKKERFSLILESASTNQTSMYLCASNPTGETGLNTEAFFGQGTRLTVV.

The chain has TRBV11-2 and TRBJ2-5; the match to TRBD2 covers 8 bases. CDR1 SGHAT and CDR2 FQNNGV come from the germline V gene. The CDR3 has 18 amino acids. Unmatched junction bases numbered 14, after V lost 5 bases and J lost 0 bases. The CDR3 loop is CASSHTRGGPRYQETQYF. The CDR3 DNA reads TGTGCCAGCAGCCATACGCGCGGGGGGCCCAGGTACCAAGAGACCCAGTACTTC.

The chain's CDR3 is CASSADRGSRAKNIQYF. The CDR3 DNA sequence: TGTGCCAGCAGCGCGGACAGGGGGTCCCGGGCCAAAAACATTCAGTACTTC. The chain has TRBV11-2 and TRBJ2-4, with TRBD1 matching over 10 bases. This CDR3 is 17 amino acids long. Losses at the gene ends were 5 bases for V and 1 base for J; bases not matched to a gene: 8. Germline V gives CDR1 SGHAT, CDR2 FQNNGV.

This clonotype has only one observation. CDR3 DNA: TGTGCCAGCAGCCAAGATAGGACACACTCCTACAATGAGCAGTTCTTC. It specifies CASSQDRTHSYNEQFF. The J gene is TRBJ2-1, the V gene TRBV14; TRBD1 is a possible D gene (5 bases). The germline gives CDR1 SGHDN, CDR2 FVKESK. The CDR3 sequence is 16 residues long. The ends were cut back, 0 bases at V and 0 bases at J, with 9 bases in the middle.

This clonotype came up a few times. The rearrangement joins TRBV21-1 to TRBJ1-1. TRBV21-1 is described as a pseudogene. The CDR3 runs 14 residues. CDR3 region: CASSKAGGLTEAFF. CDR3 in DNA: TGTGCCAGCAGCAAAGCCGGGGGACTCACTGAAGCTTTCTTT.

In its sample, this clonotype was seen a few times. This chain links TRBV20-1 with TRBJ2-3, with 14 nucleotides matching TRBD2. CDR1 is DFQATT, CDR2 SNEGSKA, per germline (reference sequence). The CDR3 runs 15 residues. V trimming: 6 bases; J trimming: 4 bases; junction bases outside the gene matches: 6. This CDR3 reads CSAGTSGGPADTQYF. In DNA, the CDR3 is TGCAGTGCGGGGACTAGCGGGGGCCCCGCAGATACGCAGTATTTT.

The chain joins TRBV2 to TRBJ2-5, with TRBD2 as a possible D gene (5 bases). With 4 bases removed from V and 2 bases from J, the gap between germline ends came to 8 bases. The germline gives CDR1 SNHLY, CDR2 FYNNEI. The CDR3 runs 13 residues. The CDR3 DNA reads TGTGCCAGCAGTGCGCCGGGACAAGAGACCCAGTACTTC. Its protein product is CASSAPGQETQYF.

This clonotype turned up a few times. The chain links TRBV9 to TRBJ1-6, with 8 bases fitting TRBD1. The length of the CDR3 is 17 residues. Trimming removed 0 bases from V and 10 bases from J; junction bases left unmatched: 12. Germline V gene sequence: CDR1 SGDLS, CDR2 YYNGEE. CDR3 amino acids: CASSVESSDRALSPLHF. The DNA for the CDR3 is TGTGCCAGCAGCGTAGAAAGCTCGGACAGGGCGCTCTCACCCCTCCACTTT.

This clonotype was counted only a few times. The rearrangement joins TRBV29-1 to TRBJ2-5; 8 positions agree with TRBD1. The J segment lost 7 bases and the V segment lost 1 base, leaving 8 bases of the junction unmatched. Per germline, CDR1 SQVTM and CDR2 ANQGSEA. The CDR3 totals 14 residues. The CDR3, as DNA: TGCAGCGTTGAAGTCAGACAGGGGAGGCCGACCCAGTACTTC. The encoded protein is CSVEVRQGRPTQYF.

This clonotype was recorded a few times. The chain couples TRBV11-1 to TRBJ2-2; possibly TRBD2 for D (5 bases). V lost 5 bases and J lost 6, with 16 bases in between. Per the germline V gene, CDR1 is SGHAT and CDR2 is FQDESV (reference sequence). This CDR3 contains 15 residues. The CDR3 reads CASSPSVGNPGELFF. The CDR3 DNA is TGTGCCAGCAGCCCATCGGTCGGGAATCCCGGGGAGCTGTTTTTT.

This clonotype was detected a few times. This chain uses TRBV9 with TRBJ2-6; D ambiguous. The CDR3 contains 15 residues. Germline CDR1 and CDR2: SGDLS and YYNGEE. Deletions cut 4 bases from V and 4 bases from J, with 12 bases between. The chain's CDR3 is CASSPLGVGANVLTF. CDR3 sequence (DNA): TGTGCCAGCAGCCCTCTGGGCGTGGGGGCCAACGTCCTGACTTTC. Combining the CDR3 with reference TRBV9 and TRBJ2-6 gives the whole variable domain DSGVTQTPKHLITATGQRVTLRCSPRSGDLSVYWYQQSLDQGLQFLIQYYNGEERAKGNILERFSAQQFPDLHSELNLSSLELGDSALYFCASSPLGVGANVLTFGAGSRLTVL.

This clonotype was seen just once. The V call is TRBV10-3, the J call TRBJ2-3, with 8 nucleotides matching TRBD2. Germline V CDR1 and CDR2: ENHRY, SYGVKD. This CDR3 is 16 amino acids long. V shed 6 bases, J shed 4 bases, and the junction held 12 bases outside the gene matches. CDR3 sequence: CAISLISGEVSDTQYF. CDR3 sequence (DNA): TGTGCCATCAGCTTGATTAGCGGGGAAGTTTCAGATACGCAGTATTTT.

This clonotype was observed a few times. V and J are TRBV29-1 and TRBJ2-6; TRBD1 might be the D (6 bases). The V gene's germline CDR1 is SQVTM and CDR2 ANQGSEA. The CDR3 is made up of 12 amino acids. V was trimmed by 7 bases and J by 7 bases, leaving 11 bases between them. DNA for the CDR3: TGCAGCGCTACAGGGATAGCCAACGTCCTGACTTTC. This gives the protein CSATGIANVLTF.

This sequence joins TRBV7-9 and TRBJ2-1; TRBD1 agrees at 8 bases. CDR1 is SEHNR and CDR2 is FQNEAQ in the germline V gene (reference sequence). The CDR3 contains 18 residues. Losses at the gene ends were 2 bases for V and 2 bases for J; bases not matched to a gene: 11. CDR3 region: CASSLRPGDRKTYNEQFF. Here the CDR3 DNA reads TGTGCCAGCAGCTTAAGGCCAGGGGACAGGAAGACCTACAATGAGCAGTTCTTC.

The chain carries TRBV20-1 and TRBJ1-2, with D maybe TRBD1 (6 bases). Trimming cost V 2 bases and J 8 bases, with 12 bases left between them. CDR1 DFQATT and CDR2 SNEGSKA come from the germline V gene (reference sequence). This CDR3 contains 12 residues. As DNA, the CDR3 is TGCAGTGCTAGAAACAGCGGGACAGGCTACACCTTC. It specifies CSARNSGTGYTF.

This clonotype was seen a handful of times. This chain links TRBV14 with TRBJ2-6; no clear D gene. V was cut by 4 bases and J by 0 bases, with 10 bases left in between. In germline, CDR1 is SGHDN, CDR2 FVKESK. This CDR3 has 16 amino acids. CDR3 bases: TGTGCCAGCAGCCGACCGAGATTCTCTGGGGCCAACGTCCTGACTTTC. Translation: CASSRPRFSGANVLTF.

V usage is TRBV4-2 and J usage is TRBJ2-3, with unresolved D. The CDR3 sequence is 14 residues long. With 0 bases removed from V and 3 bases from J, the gap between germline ends came to 7 bases. Germline values: CDR1 LGHNA, CDR2 YNFKEQ. In DNA, the CDR3 is TGTGCCAGCAGCCAAGAGGGCAGTACAGATACGCAGTATTTT. Protein product: CASSQEGSTDTQYF.

This clonotype has just a few counts. The gene calls are TRBV10-3 and TRBJ1-2, with a tentative D call TRBD1 (6 bases). This CDR3 is 16 amino acids long. Germline assignment: CDR1 ENHRY and CDR2 SYGVKD. The V gene lost 0 bases and the J gene lost 7 bases, with 18 bases spanning the gap. The CDR3 loop reads CAISESLQGSTGGYTF. DNA for the CDR3: TGTGCCATCAGTGAGTCTCTCCAGGGGAGTACGGGTGGCTACACCTTC.

The V call is TRBV5-5, the J call TRBJ1-6, with D possibly matching TRBD1 (6 bases). The CDR3 runs to 14 residues. The germline gives CDR1 SGHKS, CDR2 YYEKEE (reference sequence). The germline V and J ends were trimmed by 4 bases and 8 bases, with 13 bases remaining between them. CDR3 bases: TGTGCCAGCAGCCGCGGGGGGCAGGATTCACCCCTCCACTTT. As protein: CASSRGGQDSPLHF.

The chain carries TRBV30 and TRBJ1-1, with TRBD1 identical over 7 bases. This CDR3 has 13 amino acids. J lost 6 bases, V lost 2 bases, and 6 bases had no gene match. The germline V gene encodes CDR1 GTSNPN and CDR2 SVGIG (reference sequence). The CDR3 bases are TGTGCCTGGAGTCCCGACAGGGACGCTGAAGCTTTCTTT. This encodes CAWSPDRDAEAFF.

The table lists this clonotype with a few counts. This chain connects TRBV10-1 to TRBJ2-2; a possible D gene is TRBD2 (6 bases). The CDR3 covers 14 residues. Per germline, CDR1 WNHNN and CDR2 SYGVQD (reference sequence). Trimming removed 4 bases at V and 4 bases at J, with 10 bases between. In nucleotides, the CDR3 is TGCGCCAGCAGTGCCCGACTAGGCACCGGGGAGCTGTTTTTT. Translating gives CASSARLGTGELFF.

Notes on this clonotype: A single base separates this from a much larger clone, so it may be a read error. The chain joins TRBV5-6 to TRBJ2-1; TRBD1 matches at 7 bases. The CDR3 length is 13 residues. V lost 1 base to trimming and J lost 6 bases; unmatched junction nucleotides: 1. In germline, CDR1 is SGHDT, CDR2 YYEEEE. The CDR3 DNA sequence: TGTGCCAGCAGCTTGACAGGGGCCAATGAGCAGTTCTTC. Its translation is CASSLTGANEQFF.

This clonotype was detected only once. This chain links TRBV6-5 with TRBJ1-1; D not resolved. V was clipped by 11 bases and J by 0 bases, with 16 bases between them. The CDR3 totals 14 residues. CDR1 MNHEY and CDR2 SVGAGI come from the germline V gene. CDR3 amino acids: CASRRGGLNTEAFF. The CDR3 DNA reads TGTGCCTCCCGGCGGGGAGGGTTGAACACTGAAGCTTTCTTT.

The rearrangement uses TRBV28 and TRBJ1-2; D call uncertain. CDR1 is MDHEN and CDR2 is SYDVKM in the germline V gene. The CDR3 has 13 residues. Trimming pared 7 bases from V and 4 bases from J, leaving 13 bases between. The CDR3 region is CASKTAALYGYTF. Written as DNA, the CDR3 is TGTGCCAGCAAAACTGCAGCACTCTATGGCTACACCTTC.

This clonotype has only a few counts. The rearrangement links TRBV6-6 to TRBJ2-1; 7 bases line up with TRBD1. This CDR3 is built from 15 residues. Unmatched junction bases numbered 5, after V lost 6 bases and J lost 0 bases. Germline V gives CDR1 MNHNY, CDR2 SVGAGI (reference sequence). CDR3 residues: CASSQGVSSYNEQFF. The CDR3 DNA reads as TGTGCCAGCAGCCAGGGGGTCAGCTCCTACAATGAGCAGTTCTTC.

The gene calls are TRBV12-3 or TRBV12-4 and TRBJ2-5; D unclear. V lost 4 bases and J 1 base, leaving 13 bases between the germline ends. This CDR3 has 15 amino acids. CDR3 sequence: CASSSHLMGQETQYF. CDR3 nucleotide sequence: TGTGCCAGCAGTTCCCACTTAATGGGCCAAGAGACCCAGTACTTC.